A selection of T cell receptor beta chains follows, all from one sample in a study of TIL therapy for anti-PD-1-resistant metastatic lung cancer. The repertoire was sequenced with immunoSEQ multiplex PCR; TCRdb's copy has only in-frame clones and lacks some. The profile shows around 8,000 clones, over 65% of them singletons. This material consisted of tumor tissue, taken at baseline. These receptors were obtained from a person between 25 and 79 years old with non-small cell lung cancer. CDR3s include the opening cysteine and the closing phenylalanine or tryptophan.

>TRBV5-1
CASSTGGTMNTEAFF
>TRBV30
CAWRRGNTEAFF
>TRBV6-5
CASSLAPGTRGVQFF
>TRBV6-5
CASSYDTAGEKLFF
>TRBV13
CASSLDRGDTQYF
>TRBV28
CASSLSTDYGYTF
>TRBV25-1
CASSESRDTGELFF
>TRBV9
CASSLGEGNSPLHF
>TRBV4-1
CASSQGDREYEQYF
>TRBV5-4
CASSPSSGSTDTQYF
>TRBV18
CASSPPRRAGSNEQFF
>TRBV6-5
CASSYGETQYF
>TRBV5-1
CASLLTGTGELFF
>TRBV5-4
CASSFERQGPQHF
>TRBV7-2
CASSGGSGGEKLFF
>TRBV20-1
CSALGPYGYTF
>TRBV7-2
CASTLGTLYGYTF
>TRBV4-2
CASSQDFQREVRAGQYF
>TRBV28
CASIGGTGVEKLFF
>TRBV20-1
CSAGRPDTQYF
>TRBV7-9
CASSLVGTGYNEQFF
>TRBV2
CASSESVPGKNSPLHF
>TRBV19
CASSTSGAPVRQYF
>TRBV9
CASSVVAANTGELFF
>TRBV27
CASRDVSAEAYEQYF
>TRBV7-8
CASSLAYQNTGELFF
>TRBV6-5
CASSSPQVAGELFF
>TRBV30
CAWSKFGRSNQPQHF
>TRBV6-1
CASSLGEHTEAFF
>TRBV5-4
CASSASGGADEQFF
>TRBV7-9
CASNPNSGNTIYF
>TRBV6-6
CASSYPGNSNQPQHF
>TRBV18
CASSLSWDTEAFF
>TRBV7-2
CASSLDLGAADTQYF
>TRBV4-3
CASSQETGGLQETQYF
>TRBV28
CASSLGSYEQYF
>TRBV2
CASRARDVNTEAFF
>TRBV19
CASSISVGNEQFF
>TRBV4-1
CASSQGAQEGLKAFF